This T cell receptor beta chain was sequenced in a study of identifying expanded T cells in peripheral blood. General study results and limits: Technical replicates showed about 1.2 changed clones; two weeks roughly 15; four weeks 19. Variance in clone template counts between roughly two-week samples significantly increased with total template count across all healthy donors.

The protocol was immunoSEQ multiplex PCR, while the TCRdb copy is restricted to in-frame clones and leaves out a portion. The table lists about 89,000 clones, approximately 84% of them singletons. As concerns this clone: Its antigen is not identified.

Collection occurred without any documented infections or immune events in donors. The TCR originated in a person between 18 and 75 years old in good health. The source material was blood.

CDR3 region: CASSPRERNYGYTF. The CDR3, as DNA: TGTGCCAGCAGCCCCCGAGAGAGAAACTATGGCTACACCTTC. V is TRBV11-2 and J is TRBJ1-2, with D unclear. Germline CDR1 and CDR2: SGHAT and FQNNGV. CDR3 length: 14 amino acids. Trimming cost V 5 bases and J 2 bases, with 12 bases left between them.